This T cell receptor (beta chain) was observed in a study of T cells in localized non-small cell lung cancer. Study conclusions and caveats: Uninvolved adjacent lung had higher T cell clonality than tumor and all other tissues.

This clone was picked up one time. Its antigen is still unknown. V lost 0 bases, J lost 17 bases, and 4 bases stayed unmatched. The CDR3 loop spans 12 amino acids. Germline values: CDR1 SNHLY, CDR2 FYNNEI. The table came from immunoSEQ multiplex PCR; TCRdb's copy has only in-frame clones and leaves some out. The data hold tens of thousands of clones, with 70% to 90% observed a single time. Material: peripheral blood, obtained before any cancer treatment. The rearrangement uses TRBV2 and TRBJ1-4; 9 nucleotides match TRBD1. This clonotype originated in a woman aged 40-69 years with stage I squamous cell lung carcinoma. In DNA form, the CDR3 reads TGTGCCAGCAGTGAAGCGCGGACAGGGGCCTTTTTT. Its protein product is CASSEARTGAFF. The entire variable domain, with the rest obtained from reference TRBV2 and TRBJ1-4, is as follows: EPEVTQTPSHQVTQMGQEVILRCVPISNHLYFYWYRQILGQKVEFLVSFYNNEISEKSEIFDDQFSVERPDGSNFTLKIRSTKLEDSAMYFCASSEARTGAFFGSGTQLSVL.